The text below deals with one TCR beta chain. The data originate from a study of blood T cell repertoires in COVID-19. For the study at large: Sites across the United States, Italy and Spain contributed samples from acute and convalescent COVID-19. PBMCs, B-cell-depleted T cells, or T cells provided the cDNA or gDNA that made up the material.

While infection was still active, Seattle patients were enrolled and then followed longitudinally. CDR1 is KGHDR and CDR2 is SFDVKD in the germline V gene. V gave up 6 bases and J gave up 11 bases, with 17 bases separating them. This CDR3 is 13 amino acids long. Assay used: immunoSEQ multiplex PCR; TCRdb lists only in-frame clones, some missing. The sample lists 100,000 to 150,000 clones; about nine tenths were seen once. The rearrangement uses TRBV24-1 and TRBJ2-3; D possibly corresponds to TRBD1 (6 bases). This receptor was taken from a man in his 60s with COVID-19, enrolled during active disease. Material for sequencing was peripheral blood. The CDR3 loop reads CATSYLTGTEQYF. CDR3 coding DNA: TGTGCCACCAGTTACCTGACAGGCACGGAGCAGTATTTT.